The entry that follows covers one T cell receptor (beta chain) sequence. Original processing methods: How many nucleated cells were present was estimated from reference gene primer amplification. The data were produced by immunoSEQ multiplex PCR, yet TCRdb's version contains in-frame clones alone and is incomplete. The DNA was the basis for D and trimming; V, J and clone size are from that table. The repertoire has approximately 290,000 clones, around 85% of them found once; the top ten carry 0.7% to 0.9%. One Seattle source followed patients from active infection through their disease course. The data derive from a study of blood T cell repertoires in COVID-19. The wider study: COVID-19 samples from acute and convalescent phases originated in the United States, Italy and Spain. Sources were T cells, B-cell-depleted T cells, or PBMCs; the material itself was cDNA or gDNA.

The germline V gene encodes CDR1 LNHDA and CDR2 SQIVND (reference sequence). CDR3 length equals 14 residues. Trimming at V came to 6 bases and at J to 4 bases, leaving 4 bases not matched to a gene. This chain joins TRBV19 and TRBJ2-3, with TRBD1 matching 10 bases. The sample taken for sequencing was peripheral blood. This receptor was identified in a human donor with COVID-19, enrolled during active disease. The donor label of this sample is uncertain. CDR3 amino acids: CASSRTGGSDTQYF. The CDR3 DNA reads TGTGCCAGTAGCAGGACAGGGGGTTCAGATACGCAGTATTTT.